This TCR beta chain emerged from a study of post-analysis software for immune sequencing data. Study at large: Relapsing-remitting, secondary progressive and progressive-relapsing forms made up the multiple sclerosis disease courses. General study findings and limits: TRBV segments more frequent in patients than in controls numbered a few and included TRBV5-6, TRBV5-1 and TRBV20-1. People with multiple sclerosis had a significantly lower normalized Chao1 diversity than controls did.

Tagging with unique molecular identifiers was a feature of the TCR beta cDNA libraries. TCRdb fed the PCR reads into MiXCR, producing one record per CDR3 protein. The sample records about 770,000 distinct CDR3 sequences, about 45% being singletons. CDR1 and CDR2 (germline): SQVTM, ANQGSEA. Trimming took off 3 bases at V and 4 bases at J, with 12 bases between the two ends. The CDR3 runs to 13 residues. A note on this clonotype: What it binds is unknown.

The source material was blood. The receptor was isolated from a girl aged 5-17 years with multiple sclerosis. The rearrangement links TRBV29-1 to TRBJ1-2; D is uncertain. The CDR3 nucleotides read TGCAGCGTTGAGGTCACAGATTCCTATGGCTACACCTTC. It is translated as CSVEVTDSYGYTF.